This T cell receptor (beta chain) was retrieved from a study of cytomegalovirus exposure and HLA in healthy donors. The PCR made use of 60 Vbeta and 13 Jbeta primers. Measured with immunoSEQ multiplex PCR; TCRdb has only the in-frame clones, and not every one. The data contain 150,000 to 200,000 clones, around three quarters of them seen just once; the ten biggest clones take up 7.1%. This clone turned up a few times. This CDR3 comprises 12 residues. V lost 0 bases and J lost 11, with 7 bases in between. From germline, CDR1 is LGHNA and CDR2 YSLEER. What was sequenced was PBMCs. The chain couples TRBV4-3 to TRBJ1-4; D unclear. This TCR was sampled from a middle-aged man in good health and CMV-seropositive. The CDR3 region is CASSQEYGKLFF. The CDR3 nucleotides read TGCGCCAGCAGCCAAGAGTACGGGAAACTGTTTTTT.